This T cell receptor (beta chain) is drawn from a study of blood T cells in healthy people across ages. PCR was performed a second time for roughly 7 to 12 cycles using a sample-barcoded 5' primer and a J-beta primer mix. Each CDR3 protein gets one entry after TCRdb re-called the 5' RACE reads with MiXCR. The repertoire holds over 500,000 distinct CDR3 sequences, with roughly half as singletons. V lost 4 bases and J lost 4, with 15 bases in between. This CDR3 is built from 15 residues. Germline CDR1 reads SGHTA; CDR2 reads FQGTGA. This chain uses TRBV7-3 with TRBJ2-3, with D possibly being TRBD1 (6 bases). The receptor comes from a woman aged 80 or over in good health. The sample was blood. The CDR3 loop is CASSSRGLGADTQYF. In nucleotides, the CDR3 is TGTGCCAGCAGCTCCAGGGGTTTGGGGGCAGATACGCAGTATTTT.